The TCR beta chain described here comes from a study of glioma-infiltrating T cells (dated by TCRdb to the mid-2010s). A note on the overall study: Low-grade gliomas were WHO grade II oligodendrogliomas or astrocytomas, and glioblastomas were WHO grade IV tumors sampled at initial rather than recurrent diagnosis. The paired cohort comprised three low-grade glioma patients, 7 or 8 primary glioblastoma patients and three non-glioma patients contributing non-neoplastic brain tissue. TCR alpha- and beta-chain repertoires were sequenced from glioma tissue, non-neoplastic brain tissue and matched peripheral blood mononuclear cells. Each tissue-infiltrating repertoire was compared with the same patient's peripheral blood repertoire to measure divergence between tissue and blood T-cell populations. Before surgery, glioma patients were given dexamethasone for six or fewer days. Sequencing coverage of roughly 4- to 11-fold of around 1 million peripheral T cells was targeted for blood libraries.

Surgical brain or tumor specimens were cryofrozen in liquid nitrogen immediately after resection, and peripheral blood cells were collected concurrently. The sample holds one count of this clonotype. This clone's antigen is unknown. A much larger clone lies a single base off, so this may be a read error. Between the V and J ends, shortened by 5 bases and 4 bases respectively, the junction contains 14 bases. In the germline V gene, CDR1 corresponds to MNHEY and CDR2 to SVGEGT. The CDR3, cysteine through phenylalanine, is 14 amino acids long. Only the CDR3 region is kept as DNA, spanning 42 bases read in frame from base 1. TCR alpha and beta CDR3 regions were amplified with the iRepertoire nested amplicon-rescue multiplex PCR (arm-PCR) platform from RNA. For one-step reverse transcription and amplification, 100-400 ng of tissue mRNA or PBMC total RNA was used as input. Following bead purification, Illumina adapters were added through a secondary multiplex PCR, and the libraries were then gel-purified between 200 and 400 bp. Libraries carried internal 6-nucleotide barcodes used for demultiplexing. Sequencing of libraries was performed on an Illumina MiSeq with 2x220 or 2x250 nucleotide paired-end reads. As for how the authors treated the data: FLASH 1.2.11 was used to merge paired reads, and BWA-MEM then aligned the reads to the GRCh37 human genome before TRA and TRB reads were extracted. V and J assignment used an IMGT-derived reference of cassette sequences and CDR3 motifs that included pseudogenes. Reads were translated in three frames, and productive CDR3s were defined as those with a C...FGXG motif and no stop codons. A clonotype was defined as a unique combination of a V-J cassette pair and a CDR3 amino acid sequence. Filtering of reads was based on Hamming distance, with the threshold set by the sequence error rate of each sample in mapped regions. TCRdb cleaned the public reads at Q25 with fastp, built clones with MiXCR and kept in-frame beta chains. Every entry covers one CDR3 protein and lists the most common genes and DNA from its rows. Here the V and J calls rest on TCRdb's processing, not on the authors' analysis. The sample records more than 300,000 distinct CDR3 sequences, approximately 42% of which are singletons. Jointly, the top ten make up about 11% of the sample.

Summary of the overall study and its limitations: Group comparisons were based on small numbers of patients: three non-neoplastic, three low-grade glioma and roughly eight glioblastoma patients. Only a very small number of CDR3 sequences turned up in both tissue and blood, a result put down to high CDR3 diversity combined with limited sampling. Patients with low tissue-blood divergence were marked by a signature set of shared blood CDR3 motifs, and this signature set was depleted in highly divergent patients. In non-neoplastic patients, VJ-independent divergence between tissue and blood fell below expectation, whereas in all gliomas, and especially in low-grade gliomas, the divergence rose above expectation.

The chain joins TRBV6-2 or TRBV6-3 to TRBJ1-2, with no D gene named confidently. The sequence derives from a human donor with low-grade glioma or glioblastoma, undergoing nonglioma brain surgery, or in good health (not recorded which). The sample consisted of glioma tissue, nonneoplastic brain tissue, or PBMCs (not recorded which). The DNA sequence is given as TGTGCCAGCAGTCCCCGCCCAGAGGGCTATGGCTACACCTTC. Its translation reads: CASSPRPEGYGYTF.